A single T cell receptor (beta chain) is shown here with its context. Ipilimumab, 1 mg/kg, started 14 to 28 days after autologous transplant. Through week 26, nivolumab 3 mg/kg IV was given weeks 1, 4, 7, 10, then biweekly. The V segment lost 1 base and the J segment 7 bases; nucleotides outside the gene matches: 1. The CDR3 is made up of 15 amino acids. Germline V gene sequence: CDR1 LGHNA, CDR2 YNFKEQ. The entry originates in a study of ipilimumab plus nivolumab after autologous stem cell transplantation. Study summary: A median of about eight nivolumab and about five ipilimumab doses were given.

Method: immunoSEQ multiplex PCR; TCRdb's copy keeps in-frame clones and lacks some. The sample holds about 83,000 clones, more than 80% seen once. The chain employs TRBV4-2 and TRBJ2-1; 13 bases map to TRBD2. The sample consisted of PBMCs, taken in a trial of ipilimumab plus nivolumab as post-transplant consolidation. This clonotype was obtained from a male donor with diffuse large B-cell lymphoma. This chain's CDR3 is CASSQGTSGGNEQFF. DNA of the CDR3: TGTGCCAGCAGCCAAGGGACTAGCGGGGGAAATGAGCAGTTCTTC.